The clone carrying this T cell receptor beta chain was counted many times. The data derive from a study of T cells in Graves' hyperthyroidism and ophthalmopathy. The CDR3 regions of TCR beta were amplified from RNA transcripts. TCR CDR3 underwent first-round RT-PCR with the HTBI primer set. A single record per CDR3 protein comes from TCRdb applying MiXCR to the multiplex PCR reads. The data contain about 110,000 distinct CDR3 sequences, roughly 15% of them singletons. Trimming cost V 0 bases and J 13 bases; bases outside gene matches: 2. The CDR3 is 12 residues long. Per germline, CDR1 ENHRY and CDR2 SYGVKD.

The chain links TRBV10-3 to TRBJ2-1, with 8 nucleotides matching TRBD2. The sample consisted of blood. This clonotype was sampled from a woman between 45 and 60 years old with Graves' hyperthyroidism. The CDR3 reads CAISESSGSQFF. CDR3 nucleotides: TGTGCCATCAGTGAGTCGAGCGGGAGTCAGTTCTTC.